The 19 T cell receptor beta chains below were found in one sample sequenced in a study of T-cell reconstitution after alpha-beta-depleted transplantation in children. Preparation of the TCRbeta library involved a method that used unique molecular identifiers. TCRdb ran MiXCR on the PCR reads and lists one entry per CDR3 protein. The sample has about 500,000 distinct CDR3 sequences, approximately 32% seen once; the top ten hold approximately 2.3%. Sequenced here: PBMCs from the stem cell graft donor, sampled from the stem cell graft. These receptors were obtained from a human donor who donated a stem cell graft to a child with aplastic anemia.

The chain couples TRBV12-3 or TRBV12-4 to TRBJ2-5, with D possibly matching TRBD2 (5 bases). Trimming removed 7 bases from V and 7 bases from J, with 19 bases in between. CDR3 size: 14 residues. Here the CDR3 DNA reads TGTGCCAGCACCCATCAGGCGGGTGCTCGGACCCAGTACTTC. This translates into CASTHQAGARTQYF.

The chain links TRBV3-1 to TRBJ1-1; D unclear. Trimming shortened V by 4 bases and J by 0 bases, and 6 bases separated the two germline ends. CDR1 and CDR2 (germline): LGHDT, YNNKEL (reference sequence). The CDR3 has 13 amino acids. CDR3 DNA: TGTGCCAGCAGCCTCAAACTGAACACTGAAGCTTTCTTT. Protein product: CASSLKLNTEAFF.

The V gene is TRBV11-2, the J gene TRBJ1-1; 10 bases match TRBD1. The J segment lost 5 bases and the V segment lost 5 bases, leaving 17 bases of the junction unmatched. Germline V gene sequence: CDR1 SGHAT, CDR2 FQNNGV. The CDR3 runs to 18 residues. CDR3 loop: CASSLQTGGSGRVTEAFF. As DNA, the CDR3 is TGTGCCAGCAGCCTTCAGACAGGGGGCTCGGGGCGTGTGACTGAAGCTTTCTTT.

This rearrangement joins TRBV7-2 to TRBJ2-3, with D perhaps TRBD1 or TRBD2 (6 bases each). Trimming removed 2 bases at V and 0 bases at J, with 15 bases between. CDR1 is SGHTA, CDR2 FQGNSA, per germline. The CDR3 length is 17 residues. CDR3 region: CASSLSGTGASTDTQYF. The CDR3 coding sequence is TGTGCCAGCAGCTTAAGCGGTACGGGGGCGAGCACAGATACGCAGTATTTT. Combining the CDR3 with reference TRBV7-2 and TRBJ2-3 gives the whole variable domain GAGVSQSPSNKVTEKGKDVELRCDPISGHTALYWYRQSLGQGLEFLIYFQGNSAPDKSGLPSDRFSAERTGGSVSTLTIQRTQQEDSAVYLCASSLSGTGASTDTQYFGPGTRLTVL.

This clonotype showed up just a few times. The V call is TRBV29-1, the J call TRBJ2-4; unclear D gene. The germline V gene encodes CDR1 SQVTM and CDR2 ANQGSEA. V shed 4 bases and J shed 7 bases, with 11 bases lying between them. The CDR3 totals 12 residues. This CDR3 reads CSVVFSSNIQYF. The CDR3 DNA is TGCAGCGTTGTTTTCAGTTCGAACATTCAGTACTTC.

The CDR3 sequence: CASSVDPERSPLHF. CDR3 sequence (DNA): TGTGCCAGCAGCGTAGACCCAGAGCGGTCACCCCTCCACTTT. This chain uses TRBV9 with TRBJ1-6; the D is unclear. CDR3 length equals 14 residues. Germline assignment: CDR1 SGDLS and CDR2 YYNGEE. V dropped 0 bases and J dropped 10 bases, with 11 bases sitting between them.

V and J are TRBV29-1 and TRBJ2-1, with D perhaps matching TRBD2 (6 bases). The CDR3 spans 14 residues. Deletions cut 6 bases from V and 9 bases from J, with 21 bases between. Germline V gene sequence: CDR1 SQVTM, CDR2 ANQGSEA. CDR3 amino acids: CSVSPSGGRSEQFF. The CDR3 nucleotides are TGCAGCGTCTCACCCAGTGGGGGGAGGAGTGAGCAGTTCTTC.

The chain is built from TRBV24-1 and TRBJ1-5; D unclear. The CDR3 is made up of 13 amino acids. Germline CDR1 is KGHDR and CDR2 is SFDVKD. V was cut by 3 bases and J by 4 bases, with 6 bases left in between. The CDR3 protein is CATSDNSNQPQHF. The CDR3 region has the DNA TGTGCCACCAGTGATAACTCGAATCAGCCCCAGCATTTT.

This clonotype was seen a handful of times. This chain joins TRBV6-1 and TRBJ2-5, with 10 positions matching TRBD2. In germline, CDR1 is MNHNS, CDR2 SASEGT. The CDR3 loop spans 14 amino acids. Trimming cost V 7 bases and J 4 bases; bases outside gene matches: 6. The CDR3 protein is CASTLAGVRETQYF. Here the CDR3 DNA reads TGTGCCAGCACCCTAGCGGGAGTCAGAGAGACCCAGTACTTC.

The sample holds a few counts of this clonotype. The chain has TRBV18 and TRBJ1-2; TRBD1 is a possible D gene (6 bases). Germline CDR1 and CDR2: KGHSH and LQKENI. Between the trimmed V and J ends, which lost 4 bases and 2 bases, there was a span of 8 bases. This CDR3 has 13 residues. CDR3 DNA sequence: TGTGCCAGCTCACGGACAGACAACTATGGCTACACCTTC. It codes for CASSRTDNYGYTF.

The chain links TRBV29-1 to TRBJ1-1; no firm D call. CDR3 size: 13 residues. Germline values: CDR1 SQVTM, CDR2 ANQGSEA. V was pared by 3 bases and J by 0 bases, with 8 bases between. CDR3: CSVERGVNTEAFF. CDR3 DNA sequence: TGCAGCGTTGAGCGTGGGGTGAACACTGAAGCTTTCTTT.

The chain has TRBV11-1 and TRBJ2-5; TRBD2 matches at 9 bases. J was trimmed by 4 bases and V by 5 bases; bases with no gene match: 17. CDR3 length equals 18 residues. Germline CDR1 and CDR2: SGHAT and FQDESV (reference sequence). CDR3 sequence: CASSPRLAEGSEAETQYF. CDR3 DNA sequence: TGTGCCAGCAGCCCTCGACTAGCGGAGGGGTCGGAGGCAGAGACCCAGTACTTC. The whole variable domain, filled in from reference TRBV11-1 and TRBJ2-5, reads EAEVAQSPRYKITEKSQAVAFWCDPISGHATLYWYRQILGQGPELLVQFQDESVVDDSQLPKDRFSAERLKGVDSTLKIQPAELGDSAMYLCASSPRLAEGSEAETQYFGPGTRLLVL.

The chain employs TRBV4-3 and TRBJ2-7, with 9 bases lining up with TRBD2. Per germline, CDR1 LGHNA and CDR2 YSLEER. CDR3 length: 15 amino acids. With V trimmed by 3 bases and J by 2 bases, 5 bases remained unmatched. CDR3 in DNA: TGCGCCAGCAGCCAGGGGCTAGCGGGGACCTACGAGCAGTACTTC. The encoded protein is CASSQGLAGTYEQYF.

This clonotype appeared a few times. The DNA for the CDR3 is TGCAGTGCAGCGACAGGGCACACCTACAATGAGCAGTTCTTC. Protein: CSAATGHTYNEQFF. The chain couples TRBV20-1 to TRBJ2-1; 7 bases are shared with TRBD1. The CDR3 totals 14 residues. Losses at the gene ends were 6 bases for V and 2 bases for J; bases not matched to a gene: 7. CDR1 and CDR2 from the germline V gene are DFQATT and SNEGSKA (reference sequence).

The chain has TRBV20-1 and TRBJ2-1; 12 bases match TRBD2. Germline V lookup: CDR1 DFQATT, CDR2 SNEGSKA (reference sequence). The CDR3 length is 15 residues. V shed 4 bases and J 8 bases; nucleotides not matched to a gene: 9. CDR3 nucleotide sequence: TGCAGTGCTACCCGGACTAGCGGGATAACCCATGAGCAGTTCTTC. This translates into CSATRTSGITHEQFF.

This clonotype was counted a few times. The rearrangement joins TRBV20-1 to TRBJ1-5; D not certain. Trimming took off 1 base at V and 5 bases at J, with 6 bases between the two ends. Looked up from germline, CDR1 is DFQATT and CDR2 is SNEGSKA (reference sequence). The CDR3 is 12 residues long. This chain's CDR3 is CSARVVDQPQHF. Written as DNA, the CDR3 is TGCAGTGCTAGAGTCGTAGATCAGCCCCAGCATTTT.

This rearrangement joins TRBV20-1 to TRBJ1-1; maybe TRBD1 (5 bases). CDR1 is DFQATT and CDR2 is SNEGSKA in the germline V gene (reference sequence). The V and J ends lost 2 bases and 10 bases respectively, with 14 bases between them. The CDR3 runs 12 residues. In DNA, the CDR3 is TGCAGTGCTAGACAAGTGCAGGGAGGAGCTTTCTTT. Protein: CSARQVQGGAFF.

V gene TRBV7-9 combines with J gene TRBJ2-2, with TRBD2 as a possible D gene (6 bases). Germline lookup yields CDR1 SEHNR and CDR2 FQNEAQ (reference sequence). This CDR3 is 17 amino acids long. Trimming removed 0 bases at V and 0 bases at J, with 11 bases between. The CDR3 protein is CASSLALAGTNTGELFF. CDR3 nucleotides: TGTGCCAGCAGCTTAGCTCTGGCGGGGACGAACACCGGGGAGCTGTTTTTT.

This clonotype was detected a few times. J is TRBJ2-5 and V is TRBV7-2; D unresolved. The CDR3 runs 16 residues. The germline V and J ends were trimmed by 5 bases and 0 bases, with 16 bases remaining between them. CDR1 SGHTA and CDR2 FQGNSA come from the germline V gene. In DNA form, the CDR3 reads TGTGCCAGCAGCCCCCTCTTCGTTTTGGACCAAGAGACCCAGTACTTC. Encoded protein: CASSPLFVLDQETQYF.